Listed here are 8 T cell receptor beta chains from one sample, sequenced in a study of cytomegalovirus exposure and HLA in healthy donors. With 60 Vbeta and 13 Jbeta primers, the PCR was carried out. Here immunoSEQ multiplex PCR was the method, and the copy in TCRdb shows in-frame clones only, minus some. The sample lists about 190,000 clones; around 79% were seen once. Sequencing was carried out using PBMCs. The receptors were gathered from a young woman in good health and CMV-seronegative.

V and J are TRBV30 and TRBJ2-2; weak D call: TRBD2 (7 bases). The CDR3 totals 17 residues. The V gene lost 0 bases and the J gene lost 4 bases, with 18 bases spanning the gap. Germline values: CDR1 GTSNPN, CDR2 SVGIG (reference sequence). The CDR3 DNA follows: TGTGCCTGGAGTGTACAGGGAGGACTAGTCATCACCGGGGAGCTGTTTTTT. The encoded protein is CAWSVQGGLVITGELFF.

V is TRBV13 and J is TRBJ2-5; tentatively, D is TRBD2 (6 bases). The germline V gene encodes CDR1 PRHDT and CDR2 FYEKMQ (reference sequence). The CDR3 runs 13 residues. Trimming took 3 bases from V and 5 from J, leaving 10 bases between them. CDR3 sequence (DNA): TGTGCCAGCAGCTTCTGGGGGGAGGAGACCCAGTACTTC. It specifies CASSFWGEETQYF.

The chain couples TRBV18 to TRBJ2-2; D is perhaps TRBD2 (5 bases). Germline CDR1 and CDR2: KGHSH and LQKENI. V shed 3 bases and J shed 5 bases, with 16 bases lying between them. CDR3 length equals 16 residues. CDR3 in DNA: TGTGCCAGCTCACCTTCATCGGAGCCGGGAACCGGGGAGCTGTTTTTT. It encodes CASSPSSEPGTGELFF.

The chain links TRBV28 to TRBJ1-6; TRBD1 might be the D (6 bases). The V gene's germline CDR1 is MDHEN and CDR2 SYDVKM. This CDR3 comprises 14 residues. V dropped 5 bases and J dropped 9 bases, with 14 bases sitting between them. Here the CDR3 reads CASSETGWRSPLHF. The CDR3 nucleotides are TGTGCCAGCAGTGAAACAGGGTGGCGTTCACCCCTCCACTTT.

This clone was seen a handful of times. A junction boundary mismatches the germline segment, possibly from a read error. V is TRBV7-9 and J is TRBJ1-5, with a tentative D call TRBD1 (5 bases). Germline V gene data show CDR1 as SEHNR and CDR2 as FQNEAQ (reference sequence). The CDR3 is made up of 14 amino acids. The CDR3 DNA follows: TGTTCCAGCAGTCACCAGGGTTACAATCAGCCCCAGCATTTT. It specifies CSSSHQGYNQPQHF.

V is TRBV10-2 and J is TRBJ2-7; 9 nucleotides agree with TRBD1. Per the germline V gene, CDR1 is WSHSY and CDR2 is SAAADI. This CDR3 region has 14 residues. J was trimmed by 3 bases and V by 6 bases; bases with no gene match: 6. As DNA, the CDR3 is TGCGCCAGCAGCCTCGGGACAGGGTACTACGAGCAGTACTTC. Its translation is CASSLGTGYYEQYF.

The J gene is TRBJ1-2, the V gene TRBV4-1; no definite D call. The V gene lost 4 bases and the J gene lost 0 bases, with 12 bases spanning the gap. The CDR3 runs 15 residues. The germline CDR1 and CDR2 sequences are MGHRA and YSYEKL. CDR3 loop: CASSPDREANYGYTF. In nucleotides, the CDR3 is TGCGCCAGCAGCCCCGACCGGGAAGCTAACTATGGCTACACCTTC.

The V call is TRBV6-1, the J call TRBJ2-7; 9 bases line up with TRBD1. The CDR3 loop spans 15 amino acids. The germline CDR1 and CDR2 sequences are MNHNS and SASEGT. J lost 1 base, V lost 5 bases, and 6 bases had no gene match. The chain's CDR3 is CASSRDRAVSYEQYF. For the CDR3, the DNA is TGTGCCAGCAGTCGGGACAGGGCTGTTTCCTACGAGCAGTACTTC.